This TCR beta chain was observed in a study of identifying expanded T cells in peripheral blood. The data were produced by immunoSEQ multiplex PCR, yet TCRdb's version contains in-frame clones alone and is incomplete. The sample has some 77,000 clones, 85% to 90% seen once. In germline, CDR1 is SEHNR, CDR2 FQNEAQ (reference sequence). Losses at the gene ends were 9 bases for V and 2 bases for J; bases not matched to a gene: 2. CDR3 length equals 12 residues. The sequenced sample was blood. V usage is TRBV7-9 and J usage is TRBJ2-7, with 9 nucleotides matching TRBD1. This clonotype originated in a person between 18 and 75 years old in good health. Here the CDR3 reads CASGTGTYEQYF. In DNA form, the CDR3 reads TGTGCCAGTGGGACAGGGACCTACGAGCAGTACTTC.